This TCR beta chain was profiled in a study of T cell repertoires in cytomegalovirus infection. Overall study context: Carrying CMV and the relevant HLA type showed in public TCR beta signatures. Study outcomes and limitations: Pooled public TCR beta family frequency picked out CMV carriers with the relevant HLA. HLA-C-restricted, CMV-specific TCR beta clonotypes were dominant ex vivo.

TCRdb reprocessed the reads via MiXCR and lists one record per CDR3 protein. In the table there are 650,000 to 850,000 distinct CDR3 sequences, roughly 29% of which are singletons. A word on this clonotype: What it binds is not known.

Germline V CDR1 and CDR2: SGHVS, FNYEAQ. This CDR3 is 17 amino acids long. Trimming pared 3 bases from V and 0 bases from J, leaving 15 bases between. The sequencing used cultured CD8+ T cells from PBMCs, collected from culture after CMV antigen stimulation. This chain connects TRBV7-6 to TRBJ1-3, with D perhaps matching TRBD1 (5 bases). The clonotype was recovered from a human donor in good health (CMV status not recorded). Some clones in this sample may be carry-over from other donors' samples. This CDR3 reads CASSLGRGISSGNTIYF. The CDR3 DNA sequence: TGTGCCAGCAGCTTGGGGCGGGGCATCAGCTCTGGAAACACCATATATTTT.